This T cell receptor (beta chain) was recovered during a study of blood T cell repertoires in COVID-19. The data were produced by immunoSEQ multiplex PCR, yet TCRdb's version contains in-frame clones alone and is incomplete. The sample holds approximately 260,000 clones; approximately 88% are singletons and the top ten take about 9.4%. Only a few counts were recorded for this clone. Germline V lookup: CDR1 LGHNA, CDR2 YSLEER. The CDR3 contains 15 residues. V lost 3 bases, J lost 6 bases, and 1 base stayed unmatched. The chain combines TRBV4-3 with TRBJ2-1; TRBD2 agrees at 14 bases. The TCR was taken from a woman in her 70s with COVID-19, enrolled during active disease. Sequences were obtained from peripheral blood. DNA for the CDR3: TGCGCCAGCAGCCAGGGACTAGCGGGAGTCAATGAGCAGTTCTTC. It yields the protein CASSQGLAGVNEQFF.